This is a list of T cell receptor beta chains from one sample in a study of T cell responses to AZD1222 COVID-19 vaccine. Generated by immunoSEQ multiplex PCR, the TCRdb table keeps only in-frame clones and is missing some. Among 100,000 to 150,000 clones listed, 80% to 90% were seen once. Here the sequenced sample was peripheral blood, taken on day 0 of AZD1222 vaccination. These TCRs come from an adult in good health. Both conserved end residues are part of each CDR3. The D gene is left open where the match is weak. A row's size may be missing; if present it is once, few, many or a size class.

>.|TRBJ1-1|.|TRBV2
CASTDRRNTEAFF
>.|TRBJ1-1|.|TRBV30
CAWTHSKNTEAFF
>.|TRBJ1-2|.|TRBV3-1/TRBV3-2
CASSPPGNYGYTF
>few|TRBJ2-1|.|TRBV11-2
CASSPRGTRYGNEQFF
>.|TRBJ2-2|TRBD2|TRBV11-2
CASSLGGLAGGYTGELFF
>.|TRBJ2-5|.|TRBV5-1
CASSFVGRNQETQYF
>.|TRBJ2-5|.|TRBV11-2
CASSPDRPRGRETQYF
>.|TRBJ1-1|.|TRBV4-3
CASSQTPQNPPTEAFF
>.|TRBJ1-6|.|TRBV27
CASSSMGQELLF
>.|TRBJ2-1|TRBD2|TRBV24-1
CATSESPGLAGDEQFF
>.|TRBJ1-1|.|TRBV5-1
CASGQEGMNTEAFF
>.|TRBJ2-7|TRBD2|TRBV24-1
CATSDSRTSGGYEQYF
>once|TRBJ1-2|.|TRBV2
CASSEAGVPYGYTF
>.|TRBJ1-2|.|TRBV29-1
CSALDGWGYTF
>.|TRBJ2-5|TRBD2|TRBV5-1
CASSPTGTRMVETQYF
>.|TRBJ1-1|.|TRBV6-5
CASSKTEMNTEAFF
>.|TRBJ1-3|.|TRBV29-1
CSVEKGNTIYF
>once|TRBJ1-2|.|TRBV7-2
CASSLVGQGGYGYTF
>once|TRBJ1-4|.|TRBV30
CAWSLMRGEKLFF
>.|TRBJ2-6|.|TRBV6-5
CATEGISGANVLTF
>once|TRBJ1-4|TRBD1|TRBV6-5
CASRPTGGGEKLFF
>.|TRBJ2-1|.|TRBV30
CAWRRGGSYNEQFF
>.|TRBJ1-2|TRBD1|TRBV2
CASRKTGEGGYTF